The sequence of this T cell receptor beta chain was determined in a study of T cell changes during pregnancy in multiple sclerosis. V lost 6 bases, J lost 1 base, and 13 bases lay in between. Germline CDR1 MNHEY, CDR2 SMNVEV (reference sequence). The CDR3 contains 14 residues. Some clones are missing from TCRdb's copy, which holds only in-frame ones; the method was immunoSEQ multiplex PCR. The data hold about 120,000 clones, with 85% to 95% observed a single time. This TCR was recovered from a female donor with multiple sclerosis, enrolled in a pregnancy study. This rearrangement joins TRBV27 to TRBJ2-7, with TRBD1 as a possible D gene (6 bases). Sequences were derived from peripheral blood, sampled before pregnancy. CDR3 loop: CASRPTTGSYEQYF. DNA of the CDR3: TGTGCCAGCAGACCCACGACAGGTTCCTACGAGCAGTACTTC.